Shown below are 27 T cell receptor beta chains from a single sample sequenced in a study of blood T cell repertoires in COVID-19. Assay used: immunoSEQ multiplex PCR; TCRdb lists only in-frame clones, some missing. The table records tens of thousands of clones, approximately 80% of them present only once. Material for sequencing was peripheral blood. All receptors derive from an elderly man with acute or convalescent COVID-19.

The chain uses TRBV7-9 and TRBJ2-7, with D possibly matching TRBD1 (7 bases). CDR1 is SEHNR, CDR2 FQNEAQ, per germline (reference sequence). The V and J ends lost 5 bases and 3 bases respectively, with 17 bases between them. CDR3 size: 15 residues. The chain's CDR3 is CASSGGGGGDYEQYF. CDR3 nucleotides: TGTGCCAGCAGCGGGGGTGGAGGGGGCGACTACGAGCAGTACTTC.

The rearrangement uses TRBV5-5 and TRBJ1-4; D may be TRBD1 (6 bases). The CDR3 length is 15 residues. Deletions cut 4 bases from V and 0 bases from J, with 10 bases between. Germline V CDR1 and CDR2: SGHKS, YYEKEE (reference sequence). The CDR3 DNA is TGTGCCAGCAGCCAGAACAGGGCAACTAATGAAAAACTGTTTTTT. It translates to CASSQNRATNEKLFF.

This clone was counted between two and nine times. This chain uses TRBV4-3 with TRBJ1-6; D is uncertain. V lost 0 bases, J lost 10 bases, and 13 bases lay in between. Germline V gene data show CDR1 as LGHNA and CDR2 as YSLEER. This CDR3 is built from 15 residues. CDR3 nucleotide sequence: TGCGCCAGCAGCCAAGAGGAGGGCTTTGGATCACCCCTCCACTTT. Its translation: CASSQEEGFGSPLHF.

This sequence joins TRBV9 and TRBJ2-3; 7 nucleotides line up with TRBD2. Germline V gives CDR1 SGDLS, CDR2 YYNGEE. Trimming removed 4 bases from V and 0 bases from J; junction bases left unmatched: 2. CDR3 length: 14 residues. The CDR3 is CASSPSGSTDTQYF. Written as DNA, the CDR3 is TGTGCCAGCAGCCCTAGCGGTAGCACAGATACGCAGTATTTT.

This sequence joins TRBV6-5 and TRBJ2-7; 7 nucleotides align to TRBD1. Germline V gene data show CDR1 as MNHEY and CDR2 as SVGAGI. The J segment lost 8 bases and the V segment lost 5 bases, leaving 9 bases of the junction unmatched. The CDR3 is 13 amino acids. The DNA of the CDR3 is TGTGCCAGCAGTCCGACAGGGACCGAAAAGCAGTACTTC. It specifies CASSPTGTEKQYF.

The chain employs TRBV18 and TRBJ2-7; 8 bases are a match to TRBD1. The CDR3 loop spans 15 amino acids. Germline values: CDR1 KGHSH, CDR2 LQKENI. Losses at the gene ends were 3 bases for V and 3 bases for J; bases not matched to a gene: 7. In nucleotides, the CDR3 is TGTGCCAGCTCACCCAGGGACAGGTTGGGCTACGAGCAGTACTTC. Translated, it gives CASSPRDRLGYEQYF.

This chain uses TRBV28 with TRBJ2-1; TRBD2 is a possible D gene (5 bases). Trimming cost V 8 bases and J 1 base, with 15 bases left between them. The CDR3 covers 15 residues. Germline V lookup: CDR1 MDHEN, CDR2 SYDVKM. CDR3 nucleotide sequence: TGTGCCAGCTCGATAGAGGGTGCTTCCTACAATGAGCAGTTCTTC. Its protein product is CASSIEGASYNEQFF.

The CDR3 loop is CASSSQAATTNEKLFF. In nucleotides, the CDR3 is TGCGCCAGCAGCTCTCAGGCAGCCACAACTAATGAAAAACTGTTTTTT. The V and J genes are TRBV5-1 and TRBJ1-4; D is unresolved. The ends were cut back, 3 bases at V and 0 bases at J, with 12 bases in the middle. The CDR3 contains 16 residues. Germline V gives CDR1 SGHRS, CDR2 YFSETQ.

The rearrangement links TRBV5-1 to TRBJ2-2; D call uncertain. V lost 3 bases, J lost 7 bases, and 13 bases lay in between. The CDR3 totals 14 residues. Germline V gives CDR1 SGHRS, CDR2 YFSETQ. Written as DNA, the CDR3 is TGCGCCAGCAGCTATGACCCAACGGGCGGGGAGCTGTTTTTT. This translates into CASSYDPTGGELFF.

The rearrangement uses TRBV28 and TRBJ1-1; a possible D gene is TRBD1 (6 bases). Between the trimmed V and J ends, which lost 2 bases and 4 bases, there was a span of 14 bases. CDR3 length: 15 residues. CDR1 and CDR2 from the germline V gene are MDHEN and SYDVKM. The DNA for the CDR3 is TGTGCCAGCAGTTTAAGGAGTGGGGGCACCACTGAAGCTTTCTTT. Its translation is CASSLRSGGTTEAFF.

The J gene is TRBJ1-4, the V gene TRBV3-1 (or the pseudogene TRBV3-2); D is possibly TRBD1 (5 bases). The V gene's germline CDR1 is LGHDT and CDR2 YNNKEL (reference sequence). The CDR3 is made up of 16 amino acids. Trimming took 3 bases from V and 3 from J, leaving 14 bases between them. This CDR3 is CASSQFRGMANEKLFF. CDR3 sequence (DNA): TGTGCCAGCAGCCAGTTTCGGGGGATGGCTAATGAAAAACTGTTTTTT.

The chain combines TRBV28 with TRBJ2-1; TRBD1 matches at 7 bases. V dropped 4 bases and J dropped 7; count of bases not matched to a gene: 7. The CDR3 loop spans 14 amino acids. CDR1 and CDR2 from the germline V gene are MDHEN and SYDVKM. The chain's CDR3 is CASSSEGRGNEQFF. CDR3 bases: TGTGCCAGCAGTTCCGAGGGCAGGGGGAATGAGCAGTTCTTC.

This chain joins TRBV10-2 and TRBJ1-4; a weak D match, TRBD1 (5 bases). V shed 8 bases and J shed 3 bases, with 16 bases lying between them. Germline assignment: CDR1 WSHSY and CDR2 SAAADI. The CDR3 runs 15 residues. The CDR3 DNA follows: TGCGCCAGCGGGGGAGTAGGGGAGGCTAATGAAAAACTGTTTTTT. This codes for CASGGVGEANEKLFF.

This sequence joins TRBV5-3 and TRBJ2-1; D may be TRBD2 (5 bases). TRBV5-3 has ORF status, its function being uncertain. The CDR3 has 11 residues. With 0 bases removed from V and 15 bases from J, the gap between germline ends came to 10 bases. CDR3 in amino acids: CARSLGLSRFF. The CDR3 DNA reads TGTGCCAGAAGCTTGGGACTATCTCGGTTCTTC.

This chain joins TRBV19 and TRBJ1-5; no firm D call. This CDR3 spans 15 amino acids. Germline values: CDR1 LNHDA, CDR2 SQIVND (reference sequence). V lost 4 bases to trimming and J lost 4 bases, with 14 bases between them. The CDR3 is CASSRSLYGNQPQHF. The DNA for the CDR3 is TGTGCCAGTAGTAGGTCCCTTTACGGGAATCAGCCCCAGCATTTT. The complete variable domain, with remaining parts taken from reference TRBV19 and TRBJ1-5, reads DGGITQSPKYLFRKEGQNVTLSCEQNLNHDAMYWYRQDPGQGLRLIYYSQIVNDFQKGDIAEGYSVSREKKESFPLTVTSAQKNPTAFYLCASSRSLYGNQPQHFGDGTRLSIL.

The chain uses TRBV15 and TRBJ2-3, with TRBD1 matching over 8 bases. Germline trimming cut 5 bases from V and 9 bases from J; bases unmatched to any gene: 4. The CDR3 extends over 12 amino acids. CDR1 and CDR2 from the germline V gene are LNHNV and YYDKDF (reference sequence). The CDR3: CATSGYRGTQYF. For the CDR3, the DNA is TGTGCCACCAGCGGTTACAGGGGGACGCAGTATTTT.

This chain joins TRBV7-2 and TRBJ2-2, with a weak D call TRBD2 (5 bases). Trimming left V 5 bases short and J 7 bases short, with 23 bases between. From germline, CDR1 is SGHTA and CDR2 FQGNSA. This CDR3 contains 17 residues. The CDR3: CASSTFPLGTGNGELFF. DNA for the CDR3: TGTGCCAGCAGCACATTCCCCTTAGGAACCGGGAACGGGGAGCTGTTTTTT.

The CDR3 sequence is CASSLDGELTYEQYF. The CDR3 nucleotides are TGTGCCAGCAGCTTAGACGGGGAACTTACCTACGAGCAGTACTTC. The gene calls are TRBV7-9 and TRBJ2-7; tentative D call: TRBD2 (5 bases). The CDR3 is 15 amino acids. Germline CDR1 is SEHNR and CDR2 is FQNEAQ (reference sequence). Trimming shortened V by 1 base and J by 2 bases, and 12 bases separated the two germline ends.

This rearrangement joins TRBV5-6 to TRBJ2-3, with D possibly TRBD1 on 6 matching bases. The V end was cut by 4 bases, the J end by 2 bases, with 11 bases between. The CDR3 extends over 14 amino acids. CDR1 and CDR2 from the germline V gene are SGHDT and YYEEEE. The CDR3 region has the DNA TGTGCCAGCAGCGTCACAGGGAACACAGATACGCAGTATTTT. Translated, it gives CASSVTGNTDTQYF.

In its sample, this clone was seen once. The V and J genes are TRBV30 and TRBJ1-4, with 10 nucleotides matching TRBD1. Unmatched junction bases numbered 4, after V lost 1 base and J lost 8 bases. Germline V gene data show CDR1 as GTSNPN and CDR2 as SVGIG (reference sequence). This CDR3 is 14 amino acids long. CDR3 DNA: TGTGCCTGGAGTGAGGGACAGGGGTACGAAAAACTGTTTTTT. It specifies CAWSEGQGYEKLFF.

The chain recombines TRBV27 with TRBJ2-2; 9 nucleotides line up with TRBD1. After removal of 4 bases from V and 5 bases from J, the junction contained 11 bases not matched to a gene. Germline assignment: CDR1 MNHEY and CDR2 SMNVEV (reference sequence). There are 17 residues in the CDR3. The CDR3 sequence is CASSSPGQGTLTGELFF. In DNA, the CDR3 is TGTGCCAGCAGTTCCCCCGGACAGGGGACGTTAACCGGGGAGCTGTTTTTT.

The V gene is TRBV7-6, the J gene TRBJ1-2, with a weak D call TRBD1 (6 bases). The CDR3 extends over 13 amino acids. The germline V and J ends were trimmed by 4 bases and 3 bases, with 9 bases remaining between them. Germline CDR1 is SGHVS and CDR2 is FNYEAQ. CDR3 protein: CASSSYRDYGYTF. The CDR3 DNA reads TGTGCCAGCAGCTCCTACAGGGACTATGGCTACACCTTC.

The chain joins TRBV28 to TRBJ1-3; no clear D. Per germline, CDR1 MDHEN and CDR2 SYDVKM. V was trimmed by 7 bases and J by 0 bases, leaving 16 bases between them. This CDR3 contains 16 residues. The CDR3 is CASNSPHSSSGNTIYF. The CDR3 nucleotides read TGTGCCAGCAACTCTCCCCACTCAAGCTCTGGAAACACCATATATTTT.

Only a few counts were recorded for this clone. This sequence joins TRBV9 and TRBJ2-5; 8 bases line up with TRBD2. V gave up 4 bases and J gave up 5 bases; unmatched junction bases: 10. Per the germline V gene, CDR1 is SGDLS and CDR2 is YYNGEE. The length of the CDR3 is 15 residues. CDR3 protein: CASSLAGHGAETQYF. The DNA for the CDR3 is TGTGCCAGCAGCTTAGCGGGACACGGGGCGGAGACCCAGTACTTC.

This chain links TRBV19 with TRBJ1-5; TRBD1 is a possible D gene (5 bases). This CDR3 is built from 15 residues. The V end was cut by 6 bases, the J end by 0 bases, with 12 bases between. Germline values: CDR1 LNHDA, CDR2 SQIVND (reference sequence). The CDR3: CASREQDYSNQPQHF. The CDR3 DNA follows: TGTGCCAGTAGGGAACAGGATTATAGCAATCAGCCCCAGCATTTT. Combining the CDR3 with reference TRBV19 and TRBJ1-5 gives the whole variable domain DGGITQSPKYLFRKEGQNVTLSCEQNLNHDAMYWYRQDPGQGLRLIYYSQIVNDFQKGDIAEGYSVSREKKESFPLTVTSAQKNPTAFYLCASREQDYSNQPQHFGDGTRLSIL.

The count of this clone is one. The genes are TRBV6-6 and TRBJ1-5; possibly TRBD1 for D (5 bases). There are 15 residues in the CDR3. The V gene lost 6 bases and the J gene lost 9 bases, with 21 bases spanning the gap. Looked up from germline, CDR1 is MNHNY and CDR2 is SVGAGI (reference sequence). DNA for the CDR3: TGTGCCAGCAGCCCACAAGGGGCGGGGCTTGGGCCCCAGCATTTT. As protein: CASSPQGAGLGPQHF.

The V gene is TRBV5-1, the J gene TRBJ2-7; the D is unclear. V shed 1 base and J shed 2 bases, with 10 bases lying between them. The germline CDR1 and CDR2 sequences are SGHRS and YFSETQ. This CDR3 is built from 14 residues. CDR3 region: CASSLSEQTYEQYF. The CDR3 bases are TGCGCCAGCAGCTTGAGTGAACAGACCTACGAGCAGTACTTC.